This TCR beta chain originates from a study of T-cell reconstitution after alpha-beta-depleted transplantation in children. The study's findings and limits: Diversity and T-cell counts at one year after transplant derived mostly from new T cells.

Many counts were recorded for this clonotype. Its antigen is not known. The CDR3 spans 15 residues. With V trimmed by 6 bases and J by 0 bases, 5 bases remained unmatched. Germline V gene sequence: CDR1 MGHRA, CDR2 YSYEKL. Preparation of the TCRbeta library involved a method that used unique molecular identifiers. MiXCR, run by TCRdb on the PCR reads, gives a single entry per CDR3 protein. In the table there are 200,000 to 250,000 distinct CDR3 sequences, 6.5% to 9% of which are singletons. The chain uses TRBV4-1 and TRBJ2-4, with 7 bases identical to TRBD1. Sequencing used PBMCs, mostly from graft donor cells, obtained 180 days after TCRalphabeta/CD19-depleted stem cell transplant. This TCR derives from a male patient aged 10 to 17 who had a stem cell transplant for acute lymphoblastic leukemia, so the T cells may come from the graft donor. CDR3 amino acids: CASRRQGLAKNIQYF. The CDR3 DNA reads as TGCGCCAGCAGGCGACAGGGTCTAGCCAAAAACATTCAGTACTTC.